A selection of T cell receptor beta chains follows, all from one sample in a study of cytomegalovirus exposure and HLA in healthy donors. Data came from immunoSEQ multiplex PCR; TCRdb stores just in-frame clones and leaves some out. The sample shows about 120,000 clones, about a sixth of them seen only once. The specimen sequenced was PBMCs. The receptors come from a female donor in good health and CMV-seropositive. The CDR3 runs from the conserved cysteine through the conserved F or W. Fields, in order: J gene, D gene, clone size, V gene, CDR3 DNA, CDR3 protein. The D gene is left open where the match is weak. Only part of the rows carry a size: once, few, many, or a class if the clone is expanded.

j_gene: TRBJ1-2
d_gene: TRBD1
abundance: few
v_gene: TRBV10-3
CDR3nt: TGTGCCATCAACGCACCCGGGACAGGCTTATCGGGGGGCTACACCTTC
CDR3aa: CAINAPGTGLSGGYTF

j_gene: TRBJ2-5
d_gene: NA
abundance: NA
v_gene: TRBV7-9
CDR3nt: TGTGCCAGCAGCCCTCGGGACAAGCTTTGGACCCAGTACTTC
CDR3aa: CASSPRDKLWTQYF

j_gene: TRBJ2-2
d_gene: TRBD1
abundance: few
v_gene: TRBV30
CDR3nt: TGTGCCTGGCGAGACGCCGGGACAGGGTTCACCGGGGAGCTGTTTTTT
CDR3aa: CAWRDAGTGFTGELFF

j_gene: TRBJ2-5
d_gene: NA
abundance: NA
v_gene: TRBV7-6
CDR3nt: TGTGCCAGCAGCTTAGACCTGGCGACCCAGTACTTC
CDR3aa: CASSLDLATQYF

j_gene: TRBJ2-3
d_gene: NA
abundance: few
v_gene: TRBV28
CDR3nt: TGTGCCAGCCTATGGTTCGGGACAGATACGCAGTATTTT
CDR3aa: CASLWFGTDTQYF

j_gene: TRBJ2-2
d_gene: NA
abundance: NA
v_gene: TRBV30
CDR3nt: TGTGCCTGGAGGGGGGGACAGTTCACCGGGGAGCTGTTTTTT
CDR3aa: CAWRGGQFTGELFF

j_gene: TRBJ2-1
d_gene: NA
abundance: NA
v_gene: TRBV6-5
CDR3nt: TGTGCCAGCAGTTATCAGGGGCTAAACAATGAGCAGTTCTTC
CDR3aa: CASSYQGLNNEQFF

j_gene: TRBJ2-1
d_gene: TRBD2
abundance: NA
v_gene: TRBV7-2
CDR3nt: TGTGCCAGCCGCTTAGCGGGAGGCCAGGTAGATGAGCAGTTCTTC
CDR3aa: CASRLAGGQVDEQFF

j_gene: TRBJ1-5
d_gene: TRBD1
abundance: NA
v_gene: TRBV28
CDR3nt: TGTGCCAGCATCAACAGGGGGCTGGGTCAGCCCCAGCATTTT
CDR3aa: CASINRGLGQPQHF

j_gene: TRBJ2-7
d_gene: NA
abundance: NA
v_gene: TRBV27
CDR3nt: TGTGCCAGCAGTTTACTCTCGTCCTACGAGCAGTACTTC
CDR3aa: CASSLLSSYEQYF

j_gene: TRBJ2-7
d_gene: TRBD2
abundance: NA
v_gene: TRBV30
CDR3nt: TGTGCCGGCGGACTAGCGGGAGGTACGACATTGCTCGAGCAGTACTTC
CDR3aa: CAGGLAGGTTLLEQYF

j_gene: TRBJ1-1
d_gene: NA
abundance: NA
v_gene: TRBV19
CDR3nt: TGTGCCAGTAGTCCAACAAGTCGGGGGGGGAGGACTGAAGCTTTCTTT
CDR3aa: CASSPTSRGGRTEAFF

j_gene: TRBJ2-6
d_gene: TRBD1
abundance: NA
v_gene: TRBV10-1
CDR3nt: TGCGCCAGCAGTGTACAGGGGGCTGGGGCCAACGTCCTGACTTTC
CDR3aa: CASSVQGAGANVLTF

j_gene: TRBJ1-2
d_gene: NA
abundance: NA
v_gene: TRBV6-6
CDR3nt: TGTGCCTCCCGGGATGCAGGTGGCTACACCTTC
CDR3aa: CASRDAGGYTF

j_gene: TRBJ2-1
d_gene: NA
abundance: few
v_gene: TRBV7-9
CDR3nt: TGTGCCAGCAGCTTACGGGTGGTGGGGACTTACAATGAGCAGTTCTTC
CDR3aa: CASSLRVVGTYNEQFF

j_gene: TRBJ1-5
d_gene: NA
abundance: NA
v_gene: TRBV15
CDR3nt: TGTGCCACCAGCAAGGGGCGCGATAGCAATCAGCCCCAGCATTTT
CDR3aa: CATSKGRDSNQPQHF

j_gene: TRBJ2-3
d_gene: TRBD2
abundance: few
v_gene: TRBV14
CDR3nt: TGTGCCAGCAGCCAAGGGACTAGCCAAACAGATACGCAGTATTTT
CDR3aa: CASSQGTSQTDTQYF

j_gene: TRBJ1-2
d_gene: NA
abundance: few
v_gene: TRBV29-1
CDR3nt: TGCAGCGCAGTCACCCCTCAGAATAGCTACACCTTC
CDR3aa: CSAVTPQNSYTF

j_gene: TRBJ2-7
d_gene: TRBD1
abundance: NA
v_gene: TRBV6-6
CDR3nt: TGTGCCAGCAGCCGACAGGGTTACTACGAGCAGTACTTC
CDR3aa: CASSRQGYYEQYF

j_gene: TRBJ2-7
d_gene: TRBD2
abundance: NA
v_gene: TRBV11-2
CDR3nt: TGTGCCAGCAGCTTCGGTTCGGCGGGGGGATACGAGCAGTACTTC
CDR3aa: CASSFGSAGGYEQYF

j_gene: TRBJ1-3
d_gene: TRBD1
abundance: NA
v_gene: TRBV28
CDR3nt: TGTGCCAGCAGGGATGGGGCAGGGGGAAATAGAAACACCATATATTTT
CDR3aa: CASRDGAGGNRNTIYF

j_gene: TRBJ1-6
d_gene: TRBD1
abundance: once
v_gene: TRBV5-1
CDR3nt: TGCGCCAGCAGCTTGGCGACAGGGCTGAGTTCACCCCTCCACTTT
CDR3aa: CASSLATGLSSPLHF

j_gene: TRBJ2-7
d_gene: NA
abundance: few
v_gene: TRBV13
CDR3nt: TGTGCCAGCAGCTTAGGCGGCGAGCAGTACTTC
CDR3aa: CASSLGGEQYF

j_gene: TRBJ1-1
d_gene: TRBD1
abundance: NA
v_gene: TRBV29-1
CDR3nt: TGCAGCCCCGAGGGGACAGGGGTCACTGAAGCTTTCTTT
CDR3aa: CSPEGTGVTEAFF

j_gene: TRBJ1-2
d_gene: NA
abundance: NA
v_gene: TRBV30
CDR3nt: TGTGCCTGGAGCTCCCTGGGAGGCTGGGGCTACACCTTC
CDR3aa: CAWSSLGGWGYTF

j_gene: TRBJ2-3
d_gene: TRBD2
abundance: NA
v_gene: TRBV9
CDR3nt: TGTGCCAGCAGCGTAGCGGGGGGGGAAGATACGCAGTATTTT
CDR3aa: CASSVAGGEDTQYF

j_gene: TRBJ2-2
d_gene: NA
abundance: once
v_gene: TRBV5-5
CDR3nt: TGTGCCAGCAGCTCCTATTCCGGGGAGCTGTTTTTT
CDR3aa: CASSSYSGELFF

j_gene: TRBJ2-6
d_gene: TRBD1
abundance: few
v_gene: TRBV28
CDR3nt: TGTGCCAGCAGTTTTAGGGGGCAAAACTCTGGGGCCAACGTCCTGACTTTC
CDR3aa: CASSFRGQNSGANVLTF

j_gene: TRBJ1-4
d_gene: NA
abundance: NA
v_gene: TRBV4-2
CDR3nt: TGTGCCAGCAGCCACCAAGCCGGGGTTGGTAATGAAAAACTGTTTTTT
CDR3aa: CASSHQAGVGNEKLFF

j_gene: TRBJ2-2
d_gene: NA
abundance: few
v_gene: TRBV2
CDR3nt: TGTGCCCGACAGGAAGGGGTCAGGGCCGGGGAGCTGTTTTTT
CDR3aa: CARQEGVRAGELFF

j_gene: TRBJ1-2
d_gene: TRBD1
abundance: few
v_gene: TRBV27
CDR3nt: TGTGCCAGCCGGACAGGGGGTTCGGGCTACACCTTC
CDR3aa: CASRTGGSGYTF

j_gene: TRBJ2-7
d_gene: NA
abundance: NA
v_gene: TRBV20-1
CDR3nt: TGCAGTGCTACCCCGTACTACGAGCAGTACTTC
CDR3aa: CSATPYYEQYF

j_gene: TRBJ2-5
d_gene: TRBD2
abundance: few
v_gene: TRBV5-4
CDR3nt: TGTGCCAGCAGCCGCGGTAGCGGGGAGCAAGAGACCCAGTACTTC
CDR3aa: CASSRGSGEQETQYF

j_gene: TRBJ1-1
d_gene: NA
abundance: once
v_gene: TRBV4-3
CDR3nt: TGCGCCAGCAGCCAAGATCCCCAAATTAGTTGGGCAACTTTCTTT
CDR3aa: CASSQDPQISWATFF

j_gene: TRBJ2-7
d_gene: TRBD2
abundance: NA
v_gene: TRBV15
CDR3nt: TGTGCCACCAGCAGGGGGACTAGCGGGGGCCAAAGCTCCTACGAGCAGTACTTC
CDR3aa: CATSRGTSGGQSSYEQYF

j_gene: TRBJ1-5
d_gene: NA
abundance: few
v_gene: TRBV28
CDR3nt: TGTGCCAGCACCTCCTGGTGGACAAATCAGCCCCAGCATTTT
CDR3aa: CASTSWWTNQPQHF

j_gene: TRBJ1-1
d_gene: NA
abundance: NA
v_gene: TRBV10-3
CDR3nt: TGTGCCCCCTATCGTATGAACACTGAAGCTTTCTTT
CDR3aa: CAPYRMNTEAFF

j_gene: TRBJ2-5
d_gene: TRBD1
abundance: few
v_gene: TRBV5-4
CDR3nt: TGTGCCAGCAGCTACCCTGGGACAGGGAAACAAGAGACCCAGTACTTC
CDR3aa: CASSYPGTGKQETQYF

j_gene: TRBJ1-1
d_gene: NA
abundance: few
v_gene: TRBV30
CDR3nt: TGTGCCTGGACGGACACTGAAGCTTTCTTT
CDR3aa: CAWTDTEAFF

j_gene: TRBJ1-2
d_gene: TRBD1
abundance: few
v_gene: TRBV6-1
CDR3nt: TGTGCCAGCAGTGAAGTGTTGACAGGGGACCTTTATGGCTACACCTTC
CDR3aa: CASSEVLTGDLYGYTF